A single TCR beta chain is shown here with its context. This sample was taken from a study of post-analysis software for immune sequencing data. TCR beta libraries were prepared from cDNA with unique molecular identifiers. TCRdb independently ran MiXCR on the PCR reads; one entry per CDR3 protein. Of some 160,000 distinct CDR3 sequences listed, 35% to 40% were seen once; the top ten hold under 30%. The CDR3 spans 18 residues. V lost 7 bases and J 4 bases, leaving 28 bases between the germline ends. Germline V gene lookup returns CDR1 SEHNR and CDR2 FQNEAQ (reference sequence). This sequence joins TRBV7-9 and TRBJ1-2; D is perhaps TRBD1 (5 bases). The sequences come from blood, collected after autologous hematopoietic stem cell transplantation. This TCR derives from a girl aged 5-17 years with multiple sclerosis. The CDR3 loop is CASNSLNQGSPAFYGYTF. For the CDR3, the DNA is TGTGCCAGCAACTCCCTCAACCAGGGTTCACCCGCCTTCTATGGCTACACCTTC.